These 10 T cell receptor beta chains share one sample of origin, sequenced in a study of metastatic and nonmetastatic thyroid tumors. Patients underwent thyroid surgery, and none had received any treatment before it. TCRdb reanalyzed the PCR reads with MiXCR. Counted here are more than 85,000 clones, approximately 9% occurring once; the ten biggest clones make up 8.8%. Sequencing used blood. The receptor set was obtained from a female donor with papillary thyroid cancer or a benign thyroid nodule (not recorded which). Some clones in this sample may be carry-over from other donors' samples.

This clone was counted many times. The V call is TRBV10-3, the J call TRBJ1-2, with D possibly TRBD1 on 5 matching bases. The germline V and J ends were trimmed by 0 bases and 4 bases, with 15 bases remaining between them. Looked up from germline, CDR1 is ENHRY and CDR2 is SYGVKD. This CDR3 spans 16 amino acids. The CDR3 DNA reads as TGTGCCATCAGTGAGTCGAGTCAGGGAGGAGGCTATGGCTACACCTTC. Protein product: CAISESSQGGGYGYTF.

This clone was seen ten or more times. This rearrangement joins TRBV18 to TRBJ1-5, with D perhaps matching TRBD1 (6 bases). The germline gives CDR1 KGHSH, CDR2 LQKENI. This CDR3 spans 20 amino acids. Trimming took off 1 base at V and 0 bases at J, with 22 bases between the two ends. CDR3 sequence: CASSPRRTTGVPDSNQPQHF. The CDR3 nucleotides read TGTGCCAGCTCACCACGGAGGACGACAGGCGTTCCCGATAGCAATCAGCCCCAGCATTTT.

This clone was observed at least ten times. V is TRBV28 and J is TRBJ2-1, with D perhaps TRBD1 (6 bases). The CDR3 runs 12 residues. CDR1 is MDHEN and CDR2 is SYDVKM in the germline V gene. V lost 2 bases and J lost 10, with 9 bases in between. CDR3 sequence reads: CASSLLQGEQFF. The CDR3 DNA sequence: TGTGCCAGCAGTTTACTCCAGGGGGAGCAGTTCTTC.

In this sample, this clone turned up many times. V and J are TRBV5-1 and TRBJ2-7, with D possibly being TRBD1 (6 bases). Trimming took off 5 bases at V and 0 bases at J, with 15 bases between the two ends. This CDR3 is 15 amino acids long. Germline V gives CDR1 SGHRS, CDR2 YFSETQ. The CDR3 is CASRVDTGPSYEQYF. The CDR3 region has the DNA TGCGCCAGCAGGGTGGATACAGGGCCCTCCTACGAGCAGTACTTC.

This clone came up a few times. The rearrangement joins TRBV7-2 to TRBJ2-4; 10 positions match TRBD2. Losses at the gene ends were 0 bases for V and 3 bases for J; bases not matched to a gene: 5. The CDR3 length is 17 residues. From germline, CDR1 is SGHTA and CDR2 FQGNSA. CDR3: CASSLAPSGGIKNIQYF. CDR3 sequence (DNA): TGTGCCAGCAGCTTAGCACCTAGCGGGGGAATCAAAAACATTCAGTACTTC.

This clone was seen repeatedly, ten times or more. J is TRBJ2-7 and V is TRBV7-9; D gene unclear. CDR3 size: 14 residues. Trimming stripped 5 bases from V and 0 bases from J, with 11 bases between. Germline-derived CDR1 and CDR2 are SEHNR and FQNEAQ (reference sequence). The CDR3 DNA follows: TGTGCCAGCAGCCCAGAGCCGGACTCCTACGAGCAGTACTTC. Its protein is CASSPEPDSYEQYF.

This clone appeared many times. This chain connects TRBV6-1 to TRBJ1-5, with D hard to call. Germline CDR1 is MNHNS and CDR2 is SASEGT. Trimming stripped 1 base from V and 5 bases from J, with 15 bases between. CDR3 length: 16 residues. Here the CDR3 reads CASSEGADSPYQPQHF. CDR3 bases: TGTGCCAGCAGTGAAGGGGCTGACTCTCCCTATCAGCCCCAGCATTTT.

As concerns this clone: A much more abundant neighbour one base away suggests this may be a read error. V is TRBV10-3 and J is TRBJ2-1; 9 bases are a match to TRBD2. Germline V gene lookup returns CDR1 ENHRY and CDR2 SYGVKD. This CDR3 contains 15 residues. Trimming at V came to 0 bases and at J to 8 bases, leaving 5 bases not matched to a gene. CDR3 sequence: CAISESTSGRDEQFF. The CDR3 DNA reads TGTGCCATCAGTGAGTCCACTAGCGGGCGGGATGAGCAGTTCTTC.

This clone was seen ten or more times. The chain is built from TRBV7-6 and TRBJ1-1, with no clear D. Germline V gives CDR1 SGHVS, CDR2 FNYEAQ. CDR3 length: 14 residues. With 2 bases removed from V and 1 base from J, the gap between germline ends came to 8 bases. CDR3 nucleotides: TGTGCCAGCAGCTTAAGGACCGGGAACACTGAAGCTTTCTTT. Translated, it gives CASSLRTGNTEAFF.

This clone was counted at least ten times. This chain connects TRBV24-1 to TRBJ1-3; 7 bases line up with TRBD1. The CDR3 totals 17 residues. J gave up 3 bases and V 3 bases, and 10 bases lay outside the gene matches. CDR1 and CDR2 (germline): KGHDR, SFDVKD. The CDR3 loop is CATSDATGWSCGNTIYF. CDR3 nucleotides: TGTGCCACCAGTGATGCGACAGGGTGGTCTTGTGGAAACACCATATATTTT.